The clone carrying this T cell receptor beta chain was seen a few times. Its specificity is not known. The data originate from a study of regulatory T cells in long-lasting Graves disease. This sample's time point: newly diagnosed GD, antithyroid drugs for less than 3 months. PBMC RNA served as the TCR library source. About 8.8 milliliters of peripheral blood went into EDTA tubes. Study results and limitations: There was favoring of TRBV28, TRBJ1-2 and TRBJ2-5 in persistent disease. The work looked only at peripheral blood and did not look at thyroid tissue.

The CDR3 has 19 residues. The ends lost 3 bases at V and 0 bases at J; junction bases unmatched: 15. Germline V gives CDR1 MNHGY, CDR2 SVAAGI. Investigators prepared the TCR beta libraries by applying iRepertoire HTBI primers and Arm-PCR of CDR3 regions. TCRdb ran MiXCR on the multiplex PCR reads and lists one entry per CDR3 protein. In the table there are a few hundred thousand distinct CDR3 sequences, roughly 15% of which are singletons. The sample was also reused in another study, on T cells in Graves' hyperthyroidism and ophthalmopathy. That study adds: Researchers ran a first-round RT-PCR on the TCR CDR3 using the HTBI primer set.

The sequence came from a woman in her late teens or twenties with Graves disease. Here the sequenced sample was peripheral blood mononuclear cells (PBMCs), taken at new diagnosis, from a patient treated with antithyroid drugs. The gene calls are TRBV6-9 and TRBJ2-3; 7 bases fit TRBD2. The chain's CDR3 is CASSYSPVGGYFSTDTQYF. CDR3 DNA sequence: TGTGCCAGCAGTTACTCCCCGGTGGGAGGGTACTTTAGCACAGATACGCAGTATTTT.